This is a list of T cell receptor beta chains from one sample in a study of T cell responses to AZD1222 COVID-19 vaccine. Assay: immunoSEQ multiplex PCR; the TCRdb copy retains only in-frame clones and omits some. The repertoire holds about 170,000 clones, with approximately 95% as singletons. Sequencing was performed on peripheral blood, taken on day 0 of AZD1222 vaccination. These receptors all come from an adult in good health. Each CDR3 is given without its conserved first and last residue.

v_call	cdr3_aa
TRBV19	ASTAVASSSYNSPLH
TRBV12-2	ASRPGGNHYEQY
TRBV7-2	ASSRRADTEAF
TRBV6-5	ASDRAGNTIY
TRBV5-1	ASSSNSHNSPLH
TRBV7-7	ASTPGGGDTQY
TRBV7-2	ASSYTLRGAPLH
TRBV5-1	ASRGGPGQQETQY
TRBV5-1	ASSFQGSTGELF
TRBV29-1	SVRTGQGGNEQF
TRBV7-9	ASSLGQSNSPLH
TRBV12-3/TRBV12-4	ASRLNTEAF
TRBV6-5	ASSYSGAANTEAF
TRBV19	ASSVDTYINQPQH
TRBV19	ASSSPGSGNTIY
TRBV3-1/TRBV3-2	ASSATGASNQPQH
TRBV11-2	ASSFETGKWYGYT
TRBV11-2	ASSQERWGGYT
TRBV18	ASSTLKGVGTEAF
TRBV19	ASSIVAGENEQF
TRBV5-1	ASSWTPPPDNTEAF
TRBV6-5	ASSYSGQNEQF
TRBV5-1	ASSPGEGFTIY
TRBV28	ASSSPSGSGNTIY
TRBV3-1/TRBV3-2	ASSQTAPSGNTIY
TRBV29-1	SVEGQGEQF
TRBV15	ATSRGGIDRSIGYT
TRBV5-6	ASSWGVGTEAF
TRBV18	ASSNANYGYT
TRBV19	ASSRGDLQNTEAF
TRBV28	ASSPFSGSGGNEQF
TRBV6-5	AAGDSLATNEKLF
TRBV6-1	ASSEDINPYNEQF
TRBV29-1	SYGRGVEQF
TRBV4-1	ASSQGPPRGLGAEQF
TRBV11-3	ASSSEYNEQF
TRBV12-3/TRBV12-4	ASRRTGAETQY
TRBV7-8	ASTGGSLPQQY
TRBV5-6	ASSFTGMDEKLF
TRBV3-1/TRBV3-2	ASSQEGALSAF
TRBV10-1	ASRGDMNTEAF
TRBV3-1/TRBV3-2	ASSLRGGVNTEAF
TRBV19	ASSKQTGDTGELF
TRBV28	ASSLVPLGINYGYT
TRBV6-1	ASSEATASNQPQH
TRBV5-5	ASSPYTGVGTDTQY
TRBV18	ASSPTGESTEAF
TRBV7-9	ASEDGELF
TRBV29-1	SVENQAGHTEAF
TRBV5-6	ASSQMGGEKLF
TRBV27	ASSLGGSEAF
TRBV7-9	ASSWVGGNQETQY
TRBV5-1	ASSSNRGAGYGYT
TRBV7-7	ASSPRGTNTGELF
TRBV28	ASTSEAFTEAF
TRBV5-6	ASSLTASGRGLQF
TRBV4-2	ASSQDLRILAGGKETQY
TRBV6-5	ASSRDRVGDGYT